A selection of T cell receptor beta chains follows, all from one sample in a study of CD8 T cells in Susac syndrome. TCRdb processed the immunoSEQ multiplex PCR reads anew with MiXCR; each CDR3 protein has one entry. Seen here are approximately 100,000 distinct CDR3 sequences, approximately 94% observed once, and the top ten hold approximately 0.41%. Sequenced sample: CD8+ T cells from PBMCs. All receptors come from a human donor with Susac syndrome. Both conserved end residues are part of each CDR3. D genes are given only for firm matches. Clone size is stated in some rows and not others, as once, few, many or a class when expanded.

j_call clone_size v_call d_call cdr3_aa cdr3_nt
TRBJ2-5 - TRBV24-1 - CATSVDRPTETQYF TGTGCCACCAGTGTGGACAGACCCACGGAGACCCAGTACTTC
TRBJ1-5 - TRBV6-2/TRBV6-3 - CASNQGYQPQHF TGTGCCAGCAACCAGGGGTATCAGCCCCAGCATTTT
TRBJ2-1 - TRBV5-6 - CASSSGEYNEQFF TGTGCCAGCAGCTCCGGCGAGTACAATGAGCAGTTCTTC
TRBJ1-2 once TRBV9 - CASSVGGGEPTAGYTF TGTGCCAGCAGCGTAGGGGGAGGGGAACCGACGGCAGGCTACACCTTC
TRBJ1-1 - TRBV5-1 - CASSLALGAANTEAFF TGCGCCAGCAGCTTGGCCCTAGGGGCGGCGAACACTGAAGCTTTCTTT
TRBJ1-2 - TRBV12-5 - CASGLVPGPLDYGYTF TGTGCTAGTGGCCTTGTACCGGGTCCACTGGACTATGGCTACACCTTC
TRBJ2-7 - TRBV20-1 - CSARGQDFYEQYF TGCAGTGCTAGAGGGCAGGATTTCTACGAGCAGTACTTC
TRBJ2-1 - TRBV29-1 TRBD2 CSGERGTIYNEQFF TGCAGCGGTGAGCGGGGTACCATCTACAATGAGCAGTTCTTC
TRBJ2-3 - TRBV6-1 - CASTSPAASTDTQYF TGTGCCAGCACCTCTCCAGCAGCTAGCACAGATACGCAGTATTTT
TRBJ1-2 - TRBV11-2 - CASSPPTEDGRYGYTF TGTGCCAGCAGCCCCCCCACAGAGGATGGGAGATATGGCTACACCTTC
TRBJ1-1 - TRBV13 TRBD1 CASSYANTGGTEAFF TGTGCCAGCAGCTACGCTAATACAGGGGGCACTGAAGCTTTCTTT
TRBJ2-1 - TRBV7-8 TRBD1 CASSSPDRDNEQFF TGTGCCAGCAGCTCCCCCGACAGGGACAATGAGCAGTTCTTC
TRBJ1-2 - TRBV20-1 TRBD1 CSARGGQARDGYTF TGCAGTGCTAGAGGAGGACAGGCGAGGGATGGCTACACCTTC
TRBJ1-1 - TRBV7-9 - CASSSPRSNTEAFF TGTGCCAGCAGCTCCCCCCGCAGCAACACTGAAGCTTTCTTT
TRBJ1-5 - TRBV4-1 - CASSQDSGAGAGPQHF TGCGCCAGCAGCCAAGATTCAGGGGCAGGCGCCGGACCCCAGCATTTT
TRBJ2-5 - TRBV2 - CASSNRDDQETQYF TGTGCCAGCAGTAACCGGGACGACCAAGAGACCCAGTACTTC